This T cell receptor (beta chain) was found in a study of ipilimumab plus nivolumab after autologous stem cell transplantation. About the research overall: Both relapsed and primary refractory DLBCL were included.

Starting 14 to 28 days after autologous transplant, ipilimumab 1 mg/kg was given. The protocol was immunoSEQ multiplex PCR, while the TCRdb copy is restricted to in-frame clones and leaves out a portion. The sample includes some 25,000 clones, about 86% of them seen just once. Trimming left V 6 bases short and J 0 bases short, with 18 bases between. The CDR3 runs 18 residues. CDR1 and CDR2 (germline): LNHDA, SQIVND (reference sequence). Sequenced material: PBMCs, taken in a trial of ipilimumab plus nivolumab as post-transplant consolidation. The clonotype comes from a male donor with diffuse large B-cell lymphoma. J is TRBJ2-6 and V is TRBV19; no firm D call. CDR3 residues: CASSLVTVGFSGANVLTF. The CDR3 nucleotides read TGTGCCAGTAGCCTCGTCACAGTTGGATTCTCTGGGGCCAACGTCCTGACTTTC.